These T cell receptor beta chains were read from a single sample in a study of blood T cell repertoires in COVID-19. The table came from immunoSEQ multiplex PCR; TCRdb's copy has only in-frame clones and leaves some out. The sample yields hundreds of thousands of clones, about 83% seen once. The sample was PBMCs or T cells enriched from blood (not recorded which). The origin of the receptors is a woman aged 40 to 50 who had been exposed to COVID-19. CDR3s include the opening cysteine and the closing phenylalanine or tryptophan. The order of the fields is V gene, clone size, J gene, D gene, CDR3 protein, CDR3 DNA. D genes are given only for firm matches. Part of the rows lack a size; the others show once, few, many or a class for expanded clones.

>TRBV28|-|TRBJ2-7|-
CASSRLNYEQYF
TGTGCCAGCAGCCGACTAAACTACGAGCAGTACTTC
>TRBV13|-|TRBJ2-2|-
CASSPQGGRTGELFF
TGTGCCAGCAGCCCACAGGGAGGGAGGACCGGGGAGCTGTTTTTT
>TRBV7-6|-|TRBJ1-2|-
CASSQDEGYGYTF
TGTGCCAGCAGCCAGGACGAGGGCTATGGCTACACCTTC
>TRBV4-1|few|TRBJ1-4|-
CASSQSRGNYEKLFF
TGCGCCAGCAGCCAAAGCCGGGGTAACTATGAAAAACTGTTTTTT
>TRBV11-2|-|TRBJ2-7|-
CASSLGAGATYEQYF
TGTGCCAGCAGCTTAGGGGCAGGGGCCACCTACGAGCAGTACTTC
>TRBV30|-|TRBJ1-6|-
CAWSGKVPGRAPPLHF
TGTGCCTGGAGTGGAAAGGTTCCGGGGAGGGCCCCACCCCTCCACTTT
>TRBV5-1|few|TRBJ1-4|-
CASSLGDISAEKLFF
TGCGCCAGCAGCTTGGGGGACATCTCGGCTGAAAAACTGTTTTTT
>TRBV5-6|-|TRBJ1-1|-
CASSPLTGTAEAFF
TGTGCCAGCAGCCCCCTCACAGGGACGGCTGAAGCTTTCTTT
>TRBV14|-|TRBJ2-5|-
CASSQDQGRETQYF
TGTGCCAGCAGCCAAGATCAGGGGCGAGAGACCCAGTACTTC
>TRBV12-3/TRBV12-4|-|TRBJ1-2|-
CASSEQGYGYTF
TGTGCCAGCAGTGAGCAGGGGTATGGCTACACCTTC
>TRBV6-5|-|TRBJ1-1|-
CASSYSGQVNTEAFF
TGTGCCAGCAGTTACTCGGGACAAGTGAACACTGAAGCTTTCTTT
>TRBV7-9|few|TRBJ2-7|-
CASTPGANWDEQYF
TGTGCCAGCACCCCCGGAGCCAACTGGGACGAGCAGTACTTC
>TRBV28|-|TRBJ1-1|TRBD1
CASSWAPLQGRNTEAFF
TGTGCCAGCAGTTGGGCCCCCTTACAGGGGAGGAACACTGAAGCTTTCTTT
>TRBV4-3|-|TRBJ1-2|-
CASSQDSGAGYGYTF
TGCGCCAGCAGCCAAGATTCAGGGGCCGGCTATGGCTACACCTTC
>TRBV20-1|-|TRBJ2-7|TRBD1
CSASKGQGPSGEQYF
TGCAGTGCTAGTAAGGGACAGGGCCCATCGGGTGAGCAGTACTTC
>TRBV19|once|TRBJ1-1|-
CASTDVSQANTEAFF
TGTGCCAGTACAGATGTTTCGCAGGCCAACACTGAAGCTTTCTTT
>TRBV3-1/TRBV3-2|-|TRBJ2-7|TRBD1
CASSLERDRETYEQYF
TGTGCCAGCAGTCTAGAGAGGGACAGGGAAACCTACGAGCAGTACTTC
>TRBV30|-|TRBJ1-4|TRBD1
CAWSGDRASPETNEKLFF
TGTGCCTGGAGTGGGGACAGGGCCTCCCCGGAGACTAATGAAAAACTGTTTTTT
>TRBV30|-|TRBJ2-7|-
CAWSRAGEREQYF
TGTGCCTGGAGTCGGGCAGGGGAGCGGGAGCAGTACTTC
>TRBV9|-|TRBJ2-3|-
CASSPSSTDTQYF
TGTGCCAGCAGCCCCTCGAGCACAGATACGCAGTATTTT
>TRBV7-2|-|TRBJ2-7|-
CASSPAGSYEQYF
TGTGCCAGCAGCCCAGCAGGTTCCTACGAGCAGTACTTC
>TRBV7-3|-|TRBJ1-6|-
CASSLNGGGVTTPLHF
TGTGCCAGCAGCTTAAACGGGGGTGGGGTTACTACACCCCTCCACTTT
>TRBV27|-|TRBJ1-4|TRBD1
CASSLRGRTTNEKLFF
TGTGCCAGCAGTTTAAGGGGGCGAACAACTAATGAAAAACTGTTTTTT
>TRBV30|-|TRBJ2-3|-
CASGGGHTDTQYF
TGTGCCTCGGGGGGCGGACACACAGATACGCAGTATTTT
>TRBV6-2/TRBV6-3|-|TRBJ1-2|-
CASSLDSNYGYTF
TGTGCCAGCAGTTTGGACAGTAACTATGGCTACACCTTC
>TRBV3-1/TRBV3-2|-|TRBJ2-1|-
CASSQDWGVGHNEQFF
TGTGCCAGCAGCCAAGATTGGGGCGTAGGGCACAATGAGCAGTTCTTC
>TRBV10-1|-|TRBJ1-5|TRBD1
CASSKDRENQPQHF
TGCGCCAGCAGTAAGGACAGGGAGAATCAGCCCCAGCATTTT
>TRBV2|-|TRBJ1-2|-
CASSGWAVFMDGYTF
TGTGCCAGCAGTGGTTGGGCAGTCTTCATGGATGGCTACACCTTC
>TRBV4-2|-|TRBJ1-2|-
CASSSGGYTF
TGTGCCAGCAGTTCGGGAGGCTACACCTTC
>TRBV9|-|TRBJ1-1|-
CASSPTDRSTEAFF
TGTGCCAGCAGCCCCACCGACAGGAGCACTGAAGCTTTCTTT
>TRBV5-1|-|TRBJ1-1|TRBD1
CASSPTGTVDAEAFF
TGCGCCAGCAGCCCAACCGGGACAGTAGACGCTGAAGCTTTCTTT
>TRBV19|-|TRBJ1-2|-
CASSIDEGLAGYTF
TGTGCCAGTAGTATAGATGAGGGGCTAGCGGGCTACACCTTC
>TRBV6-5|-|TRBJ1-1|-
CASSYKVNGANTEAFF
TGTGCCAGCAGTTATAAAGTTAATGGGGCGAACACTGAAGCTTTCTTT
>TRBV6-6|once|TRBJ2-5|TRBD2
CASSYELAGLKETQYF
TGTGCCAGCAGTTACGAGCTAGCGGGGTTGAAAGAGACCCAGTACTTC
>TRBV9|-|TRBJ1-2|TRBD1
CASSVVSQGGGYTF
TGTGCCAGCAGCGTAGTGTCGCAGGGGGGCGGCTACACCTTC
>TRBV6-5|few|TRBJ1-1|-
CASYKPTGRNTEAFF
TGTGCCAGCTATAAACCGACAGGCCGGAACACTGAAGCTTTCTTT
>TRBV2|once|TRBJ2-2|-
CASSEMPQGAGELFF
TGTGCCAGCAGTGAAATGCCCCAGGGTGCCGGGGAGCTGTTTTTT
>TRBV12-3/TRBV12-4|few|TRBJ1-5|-
CASSTGYNQPQHF
TGTGCCAGCAGTACAGGGTACAATCAGCCCCAGCATTTT
>TRBV11-3|-|TRBJ2-3|-
CASSLGPEDTQYF
TGTGCCAGCAGCTTAGGGCCCGAAGATACGCAGTATTTT
>TRBV19|-|TRBJ2-4|-
CASRSTETKNIQYF
TGTGCCAGTAGGTCGACAGAGACCAAAAACATTCAGTACTTC
>TRBV6-1|-|TRBJ2-7|-
CASSDGRSYEQYF
TGTGCCAGCAGTGATGGGCGTTCCTACGAGCAGTACTTC
>TRBV12-3/TRBV12-4|-|TRBJ1-6|-
CASSSLLGPLHF
TGTGCCAGCAGTTCTCTTCTCGGGCCCCTCCACTTT
>TRBV5-1|-|TRBJ1-1|-
CASSLIQGGTEAFF
TGCGCCAGCAGCTTGATCCAGGGAGGAACTGAAGCTTTCTTT
>TRBV2|-|TRBJ1-4|TRBD1
CASVGTANEKLFF
TGTGCCAGCGTAGGGACAGCGAATGAAAAACTGTTTTTT
>TRBV25-1|-|TRBJ1-1|-
CASMTGTEAFF
TGTGCCAGCATGACGGGCACTGAAGCTTTCTTT
>TRBV4-1|once|TRBJ2-3|-
CASSQDRETRPYF
TGCGCCAGCAGCCAAGATCGGGAGACCCGCCCGTATTTT
>TRBV6-1|-|TRBJ2-3|-
CASSEGGLAGTDTQYF
TGTGCCAGCAGTGAAGGAGGGCTAGCTGGCACAGATACGCAGTATTTT
>TRBV11-2|once|TRBJ2-5|-
CASSLESLAIGYQETQYF
TGTGCCAGCAGCTTAGAAAGTCTAGCAATTGGGTACCAAGAGACCCAGTACTTC
>TRBV6-6|-|TRBJ1-4|-
CASKSGSHINEKLFF
TGTGCCAGCAAGTCTGGGAGTCACATTAATGAAAAACTGTTTTTT
>TRBV19|few|TRBJ1-5|-
CASSMGQYQPQHF
TGTGCCAGTAGTATGGGGCAGTATCAGCCCCAGCATTTT
>TRBV3-1/TRBV3-2|-|TRBJ1-1|-
CASRVGGNTEAFF
TGTGCCAGCAGGGTGGGAGGTAACACTGAAGCTTTCTTT
>TRBV7-3|-|TRBJ2-1|-
CASSSPQSDEQFF
TGTGCCAGCAGCTCCCCCCAGTCCGATGAGCAGTTCTTC
>TRBV4-1|-|TRBJ1-2|-
CASSQETTANYGYTF
TGCGCCAGCAGCCAAGAGACGACAGCCAACTATGGCTACACCTTC
>TRBV7-8|-|TRBJ1-2|TRBD1
CASSLDRGVYGYTF
TGTGCCAGCAGCCTCGACAGGGGGGTCTATGGCTACACCTTC
>TRBV27|few|TRBJ2-3|TRBD1
CASSLLPQGAGDTQYF
TGTGCCAGCAGTTTACTGCCACAGGGGGCAGGAGATACGCAGTATTTT
>TRBV2|once|TRBJ1-1|TRBD1
CASSVHGQGRGNTEAFF
TGTGCCAGCAGTGTCCATGGACAGGGGCGAGGAAACACTGAAGCTTTCTTT
>TRBV5-1|-|TRBJ1-1|-
CASSSPQAALENTEAFF
TGCGCCAGCAGCTCCCCTCAGGCAGCCCTCGAGAACACTGAAGCTTTCTTT
>TRBV5-1|-|TRBJ1-1|-
CASSYGPGETEAFF
TGCGCCAGCAGCTATGGACCAGGGGAAACTGAAGCTTTCTTT